Here is one T cell receptor (beta chain) with its context. V was pared by 2 bases and J by 7 bases, with 12 bases between. In germline, CDR1 is LGHNA, CDR2 YNFKEQ. The CDR3 spans 15 residues. Repertoires were generated with immunoSEQ multiplex PCR, while TCRdb's copy carries only in-frame clones and drops some. Of around 30,000 clones in the sample, approximately 67% were seen once. Indicated time point: cycle 4 day 1 (C4D1), after 5 to 7 weeks of nivolumab. Brentuximab vedotin exposure varied among the patients, all of whom had relapsed after autologous stem cell transplantation. The data belong to a study of PD-1 blockade in classical Hodgkin lymphoma.

The V and J genes are TRBV4-2 and TRBJ1-6; D gene ambiguous. This receptor was taken from a human donor with classical Hodgkin lymphoma. The input for sequencing was peripheral blood mononuclear cells (PBMCs), taken before the fourth cycle of nivolumab. The CDR3 DNA reads TGTGCCAGCAGCCAACTGGACGGCTCCAATTCACCCCTCCACTTT. Residues: CASSQLDGSNSPLHF.